Sequencing of this TCR beta chain was carried out in a study of cytomegalovirus exposure and HLA in healthy donors. This CDR3 region has 17 residues. CDR1 is SGHTA, CDR2 FQGNSA, per germline. V shed 5 bases and J shed 0 bases, with 17 bases lying between them. PCR employed 60 Vbeta and 13 Jbeta primers. The repertoire was sequenced with immunoSEQ multiplex PCR; TCRdb's copy has only in-frame clones and lacks some. The data hold about 77,000 clones, with less than 80% observed a single time. This clonotype was sampled from a woman in her thirties or forties in good health and CMV-seronegative. The rearrangement uses TRBV7-2 and TRBJ2-4; D perhaps matches TRBD2 (6 bases). The sample consisted of PBMCs. The CDR3 region has the DNA TGTGCCAGCAGCCTCCCCCACGGGGGAGAAGCCAAAAACATTCAGTACTTC. Protein: CASSLPHGGEAKNIQYF.